The 29 T cell receptor beta chains presented below share a single source sample, sequenced in a study of cytomegalovirus exposure and HLA in healthy donors. PCR primers comprised 60 Vbeta and 13 Jbeta primers. This table comes from immunoSEQ multiplex PCR, and its TCRdb copy is limited to in-frame clones, with some not included. The table has about 150,000 clones, about 84% seen once. The material sequenced was PBMCs. These receptor sequences come from a woman in her forties in good health and CMV-seropositive.

The chain has TRBV5-8 and TRBJ2-3; 9 bases fit TRBD1. CDR1 is SGHTS and CDR2 is YDEGEE in the germline V gene. This CDR3 region has 16 residues. V gave up 3 bases and J gave up 0 bases; unmatched junction bases: 5. The CDR3 region has the DNA TGTGCCAGCAGCTATGGACAGGGGTTCAGCACAGATACGCAGTATTTT. This translates into CASSYGQGFSTDTQYF.

This chain uses TRBV4-1 with TRBJ2-3, with 8 bases identical to TRBD2. With V trimmed by 4 bases and J by 0 bases, 6 bases remained unmatched. The CDR3 is made up of 16 amino acids. Germline V lookup: CDR1 MGHRA, CDR2 YSYEKL. The CDR3: CASSLDASGSTDTQYF. CDR3 nucleotide sequence: TGCGCCAGCAGCCTTGACGCTAGCGGGAGCACAGATACGCAGTATTTT.

V usage is TRBV19 and J usage is TRBJ1-1, with a possible D match to TRBD1 (6 bases). The V end was cut by 7 bases, the J end by 7 bases, with 22 bases between. The germline CDR1 and CDR2 sequences are LNHDA and SQIVND (reference sequence). The CDR3 consists of 15 residues. For the CDR3, the DNA is TGTGCCAGTAACGATCCTGGACAGCTATATTTTGAAGCTTTCTTT. Its translation is CASNDPGQLYFEAFF.

This rearrangement joins TRBV4-2 to TRBJ2-3; possible D gene TRBD2, 5 bases. The ends were cut back, 0 bases at V and 6 bases at J, with 16 bases in the middle. The CDR3 spans 16 residues. Germline CDR1 is LGHNA and CDR2 is YNFKEQ. This CDR3 is CASSQDWGAERDTQYF. For the CDR3, the DNA is TGTGCCAGCAGCCAAGATTGGGGAGCGGAGAGGGATACGCAGTATTTT.

Here the CDR3 reads CASSYSWGRYQETQYF. The DNA for the CDR3 is TGTGCCAGCAGTTACTCGTGGGGGAGGTACCAAGAGACCCAGTACTTC. The chain carries TRBV6-5 and TRBJ2-5, with D perhaps TRBD2 (6 bases). The germline V and J ends were trimmed by 0 bases and 0 bases, with 11 bases remaining between them. The CDR3 extends over 16 amino acids. Germline CDR1 and CDR2: MNHEY and SVGAGI.

This clone is a singleton in its sample. This chain uses TRBV28 with TRBJ1-2; D gene ambiguous. The CDR3 covers 13 residues. Germline values: CDR1 MDHEN, CDR2 SYDVKM. The V end was cut by 5 bases, the J end by 8 bases, with 15 bases between. This CDR3 is CASSATALLGYTF. The DNA of the CDR3 is TGTGCCAGCAGTGCGACTGCCCTCTTAGGCTACACCTTC.

This clone has more than one count but fewer than ten. The V gene is TRBV11-2, the J gene TRBJ2-2; 7 nucleotides align to TRBD2. CDR1 is SGHAT and CDR2 is FQNNGV in the germline V gene. After removal of 5 bases from V and 4 bases from J, the junction contained 10 bases not matched to a gene. This CDR3 has 16 residues. The CDR3 here is CASSAPRTRGTGELFF. CDR3 DNA sequence: TGTGCCAGCAGCGCCCCCCGGACTAGAGGCACCGGGGAGCTGTTTTTT.

This clone was observed once. The chain uses TRBV18 and TRBJ1-1; D unclear. Trimming stripped 3 bases from V and 10 bases from J, with 12 bases between. Germline values: CDR1 KGHSH, CDR2 LQKENI. This CDR3 spans 12 amino acids. In DNA, the CDR3 is TGTGCCAGCTCACCGGCAGGATTGGGAGCTTTCTTT. Its translation is CASSPAGLGAFF.

This rearrangement joins TRBV5-1 to TRBJ1-2, with 12 bases that match TRBD1. J lost 4 bases, V lost 4 bases, and 11 bases had no gene match. This CDR3 has 17 amino acids. Germline CDR1 reads SGHRS; CDR2 reads YFSETQ. As DNA, the CDR3 is TGCGCCAGCAGCCAGGGACAGGGGGCGTTACAGTTCTATGGCTACACCTTC. Translation: CASSQGQGALQFYGYTF.

The V call is TRBV29-1, the J call TRBJ1-2; tentative D call: TRBD1 (5 bases). Germline values: CDR1 SQVTM, CDR2 ANQGSEA. The CDR3 covers 13 residues. The germline V and J ends were trimmed by 6 bases and 0 bases, with 11 bases remaining between them. In nucleotides, the CDR3 is TGCAGCGTCTCGGCAGGGACTAACTATGGCTACACCTTC. Translating gives CSVSAGTNYGYTF.

This clone was seen just once. The chain recombines TRBV9 with TRBJ2-1; 7 bases map to TRBD2. This CDR3 region has 15 residues. The trim removed 0 bases at V and 6 bases at J, leaving 6 bases unmatched. Germline-derived CDR1 and CDR2 are SGDLS and YYNGEE. The CDR3 protein is CASSVDGRTGNEQFF. The DNA for the CDR3 is TGTGCCAGCAGCGTAGACGGGAGGACTGGCAATGAGCAGTTCTTC.

V gene TRBV7-6 combines with J gene TRBJ2-3; D is uncertain. The V end lost 4 bases, the J end lost 3 bases, and 5 bases lay between the germline ends. The CDR3 is 12 amino acids. CDR1 and CDR2 from the germline V gene are SGHVS and FNYEAQ. The chain's CDR3 is CASSSTTDTQYF. The CDR3 DNA reads TGTGCCAGCAGCTCCACTACAGATACGCAGTATTTT. Full variable domain (missing parts from reference TRBV7-6 and TRBJ2-3): GAGVSQSPRYKVTKRGQDVALRCDPISGHVSLYWYRQALGQGPEFLTYFNYEAQQDKSGLPNDRFSAERPEGSISTLTIQRTEQRDSAMYRCASSSTTDTQYFGPGTRLTVL.

J is TRBJ2-7 and V is TRBV5-1; 7 bases line up with TRBD1. The germline V gene has CDR1 SGHRS and CDR2 YFSETQ. V lost 3 bases and J lost 7; bases outside the gene matches: 10. The CDR3 spans 14 residues. The CDR3 reads CASSWTQGKGEQYF. As DNA, the CDR3 is TGCGCCAGCAGCTGGACACAGGGGAAGGGTGAGCAGTACTTC. The entire variable domain, with the rest obtained from reference TRBV5-1 and TRBJ2-7, is as follows: KAGVTQTPRYLIKTRGQQVTLSCSPISGHRSVSWYQQTPGQGLQFLFEYFSETQRNKGNFPGRFSGRQFSNSRSEMNVSTLELGDSALYLCASSWTQGKGEQYFGPGTRLTVT.

This clone has a single count. The rearrangement links TRBV18 to TRBJ2-1, with 10 bases aligning to TRBD1. Trimming at V came to 6 bases and at J to 9 bases, leaving 8 bases not matched to a gene. Germline CDR1 and CDR2: KGHSH and LQKENI. The CDR3 contains 14 residues. The CDR3 DNA reads TGTGCCAGCTCCCCGGGACAGGGGCTCGGTGAGCAGTTCTTC. Its translation is CASSPGQGLGEQFF.

This clone was seen once. The chain links TRBV11-2 to TRBJ2-1; 11 bases fit TRBD2. CDR1 and CDR2 from the germline V gene are SGHAT and FQNNGV. The length of the CDR3 is 19 residues. J was trimmed by 7 bases and V by 3 bases; bases with no gene match: 17. This chain's CDR3 is CASSFPGYSGRAVGNEQFF. The CDR3 DNA reads as TGTGCCAGCAGCTTTCCGGGGTATAGCGGGAGGGCCGTGGGTAATGAGCAGTTCTTC.

J is TRBJ2-5 and V is TRBV19; D might be TRBD1 (5 bases). There are 16 residues in the CDR3. Trimming left V 3 bases short and J 0 bases short, with 14 bases between. Per the germline V gene, CDR1 is LNHDA and CDR2 is SQIVND (reference sequence). The CDR3 protein is CASSIKGNWYQETQYF. DNA of the CDR3: TGTGCCAGTAGTATTAAGGGGAACTGGTACCAAGAGACCCAGTACTTC.

V and J are TRBV30 and TRBJ1-1; perhaps TRBD1 as D (5 bases). With 1 base removed from V and 5 bases from J, the gap between germline ends came to 11 bases. This CDR3 spans 13 amino acids. Per the germline V gene, CDR1 is GTSNPN and CDR2 is SVGIG (reference sequence). Here the CDR3 DNA reads TGTGCCTGGAGTGACCCAGGGCTTACTGAAGCTTTCTTT. It codes for CAWSDPGLTEAFF.

The chain recombines TRBV29-1 with TRBJ2-1; D gene ambiguous. Germline values: CDR1 SQVTM, CDR2 ANQGSEA. V was clipped by 3 bases and J by 1 base, with 13 bases between them. This CDR3 has 15 residues. The CDR3 DNA reads TGCAGCGTTGATCGCCGAAAGAGGTCCTACAATGAGCAGTTCTTC. This translates into CSVDRRKRSYNEQFF.

The chain has TRBV5-4 and TRBJ2-3; 7 bases are a match to TRBD2. Germline values: CDR1 SGHNT, CDR2 YYREEE (reference sequence). Unmatched junction bases numbered 5, after V lost 0 bases and J lost 4 bases. The CDR3 totals 15 residues. The CDR3 protein is CASSLVAGAPDTQYF. In nucleotides, the CDR3 is TGTGCCAGCAGCTTGGTTGCGGGAGCCCCAGATACGCAGTATTTT.

CDR3 coding DNA: TGCGCCAGCAGGAGGGCGGGAGGTGGCGCAGATACGCAGTATTTT. Amino acids: CASRRAGGGADTQYF. This chain uses TRBV10-2 with TRBJ2-3; 8 bases line up with TRBD2. CDR1 is WSHSY and CDR2 is SAAADI in the germline V gene. V was pared by 6 bases and J by 4 bases, with 9 bases of the junction left unmatched. The CDR3 covers 15 residues.

This chain uses TRBV4-1 with TRBJ1-5; D not certain. Germline CDR1 and CDR2: MGHRA and YSYEKL. The CDR3 covers 13 residues. Trimming left V 0 bases short and J 9 bases short, with 9 bases between. The CDR3 reads CASSQDAAMPQHF. Written as DNA, the CDR3 is TGCGCCAGCAGCCAAGATGCGGCAATGCCCCAGCATTTT.

V gene TRBV28 combines with J gene TRBJ1-5; TRBD1 is a possible D gene (5 bases). Per the germline V gene, CDR1 is MDHEN and CDR2 is SYDVKM. This CDR3 has 16 amino acids. Trimming left V 8 bases short and J 0 bases short, with 17 bases between. Written as DNA, the CDR3 is TGTGCCAGCTCCTGGGGGGGAATTTCTAGCAATCAGCCCCAGCATTTT. This gives the protein CASSWGGISSNQPQHF.

This chain connects TRBV6-6 to TRBJ2-1; D possibly corresponds to TRBD1 (5 bases). Trimming shortened V by 7 bases and J by 5 bases, and 18 bases separated the two germline ends. This CDR3 region has 15 residues. Germline CDR1 MNHNY, CDR2 SVGAGI (reference sequence). The CDR3 loop is CASTTVQAPDNEQFF. DNA of the CDR3: TGTGCCAGCACGACCGTACAGGCTCCTGACAATGAGCAGTTCTTC.

The chain has TRBV29-1 and TRBJ2-2; maybe TRBD1 (5 bases). The germline V and J ends were trimmed by 3 bases and 7 bases, with 15 bases remaining between them. The CDR3 contains 14 residues. The germline CDR1 and CDR2 sequences are SQVTM and ANQGSEA. DNA of the CDR3: TGCAGCGTTGATTCGCCAGGGAAGGGCGGGGAGCTGTTTTTT. Protein product: CSVDSPGKGGELFF.

This chain uses TRBV7-9 with TRBJ1-1, with 9 bases aligning to TRBD1. Per germline, CDR1 SEHNR and CDR2 FQNEAQ (reference sequence). CDR3 length: 15 amino acids. The trim removed 5 bases at V and 0 bases at J, leaving 4 bases unmatched. The CDR3 here is CASSPRDRVNTEAFF. CDR3 coding DNA: TGTGCCAGCAGCCCCAGGGACAGGGTGAACACTGAAGCTTTCTTT. Based on the CDR3 plus reference TRBV7-9 and TRBJ1-1, the full variable domain is DTGVSQNPRHKITKRGQNVTFRCDPISEHNRLYWYRQTLGQGPEFLTYFQNEAQLEKSRLLSDRFSAERPKGSFSTLEIQRTEQGDSAMYLCASSPRDRVNTEAFFGQGTRLTVV.

The chain carries TRBV29-1 and TRBJ1-1; D unclear. The CDR3 sequence is 14 residues long. CDR1 and CDR2 (germline): SQVTM, ANQGSEA. V lost 7 bases, J lost 2 bases, and 17 bases lay in between. This chain's CDR3 is CSGAAGLSNTEAFF. CDR3 nucleotides: TGCAGCGGGGCAGCAGGCCTTAGTAACACTGAAGCTTTCTTT.

In nucleotides, the CDR3 is TGCAGCGTTGAGATAGACCGCAGGGCCCAGTACTTC. Translated: CSVEIDRRAQYF. The gene calls are TRBV29-1 and TRBJ2-5; D is possibly TRBD1 (5 bases). V was clipped by 3 bases and J by 9 bases, with 14 bases between them. This CDR3 contains 12 residues. Germline V CDR1 and CDR2: SQVTM, ANQGSEA.

The V call is TRBV7-9, the J call TRBJ1-1; tentative D call: TRBD1 (6 bases). Germline-derived CDR1 and CDR2 are SEHNR and FQNEAQ (reference sequence). V was shortened by 6 bases and J by 4 bases, with 27 bases between the two germline ends. The CDR3 loop spans 18 amino acids. The CDR3 coding sequence is TGTGCCAGCAGACCCCCCGACAGGTTCTCACACGAGAGCACTGAAGCTTTCTTT. Translation: CASRPPDRFSHESTEAFF.

This clone was observed once. V is TRBV18 and J is TRBJ1-1; possible D gene TRBD1, 5 bases. Per germline, CDR1 KGHSH and CDR2 LQKENI. This CDR3 is built from 15 residues. Trimming took 6 bases from V and 3 from J, leaving 17 bases between them. CDR3 in DNA: TGTGCCAGCTCGAGGTCCGGGGGAGGGGACACTGAAGCTTTCTTT. This gives the protein CASSRSGGGDTEAFF.